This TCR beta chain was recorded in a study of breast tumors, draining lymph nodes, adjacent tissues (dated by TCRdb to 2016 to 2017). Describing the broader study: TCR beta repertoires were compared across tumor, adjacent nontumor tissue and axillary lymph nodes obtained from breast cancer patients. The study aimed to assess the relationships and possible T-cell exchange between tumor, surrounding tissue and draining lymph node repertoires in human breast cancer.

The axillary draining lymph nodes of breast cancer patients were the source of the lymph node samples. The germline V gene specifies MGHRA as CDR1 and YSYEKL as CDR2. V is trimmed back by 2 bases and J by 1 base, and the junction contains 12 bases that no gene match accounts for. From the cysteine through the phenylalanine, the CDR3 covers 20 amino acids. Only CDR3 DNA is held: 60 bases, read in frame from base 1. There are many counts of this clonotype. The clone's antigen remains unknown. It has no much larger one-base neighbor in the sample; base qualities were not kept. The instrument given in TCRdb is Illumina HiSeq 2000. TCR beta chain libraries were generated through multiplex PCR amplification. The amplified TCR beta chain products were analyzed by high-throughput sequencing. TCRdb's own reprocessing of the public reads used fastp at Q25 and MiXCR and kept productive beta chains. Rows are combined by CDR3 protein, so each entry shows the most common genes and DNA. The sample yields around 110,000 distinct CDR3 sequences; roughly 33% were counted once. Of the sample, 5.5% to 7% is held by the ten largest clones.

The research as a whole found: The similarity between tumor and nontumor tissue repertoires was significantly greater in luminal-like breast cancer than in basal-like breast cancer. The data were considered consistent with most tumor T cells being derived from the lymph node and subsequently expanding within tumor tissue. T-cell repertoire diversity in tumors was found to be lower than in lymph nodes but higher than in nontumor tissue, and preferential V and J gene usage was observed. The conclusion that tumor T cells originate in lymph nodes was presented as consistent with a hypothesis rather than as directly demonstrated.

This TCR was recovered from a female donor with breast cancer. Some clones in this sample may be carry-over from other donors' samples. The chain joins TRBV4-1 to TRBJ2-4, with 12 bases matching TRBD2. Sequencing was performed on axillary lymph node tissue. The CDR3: CASSQYLAGGPVGAKNIQYF. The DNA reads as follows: TGCGCCAGCAGCCAATACCTAGCGGGGGGGCCGGTGGGTGCCAAAAACATTCAGTACTTC.